A single sample gave rise to the 31 T cell receptor gamma chains below, sequenced in a study of gamma delta lymphoproliferative disorders and STAT genes. TCRdb reanalysed the multiplex PCR reads via CATT. This sample carries 4,000 to 4,500 gamma-chain clones, around 7% of them seen once, and the ten largest clones take 34%. Sequencing used genomic DNA taken from PBMCs of patients and controls. The specimen sequenced was blood. These receptors were taken from a human donor in good health.

In its sample, this clone ranks as medium-sized (0.01 to 0.1%). The chain is built from TRGV4 and TRGJ1 or TRGJ2. TCRdb gives no J gene; it was assigned here by matching the DNA to germline. In germline, CDR1 is EGSTGY, CDR2 YDSYTSSV. CDR3 length equals 15 residues. V trimming: 1 base; J trimming: 2 bases; junction bases outside the gene matches: 8. CDR3 region: CATWDGRHYYYKKLF. CDR3 nucleotide sequence: TGTGCCACCTGGGATGGACGACATTATTATTATAAGAAACTCTTT.

This clone showed up many times. The CDR3 bases are TGTGCCTTGTGGGAGCGGCATTATAAGAAACTCTTT. It yields the protein CALWERHYKKLF. This rearrangement joins TRGV9 to TRGJ1 or TRGJ2. TCRdb leaves out the J gene; it was filled in here by matching the DNA to germline. Unmatched junction bases numbered 4, after V lost 3 bases and J lost 5 bases. This CDR3 region has 12 residues. Germline CDR1 and CDR2: GITISATS and ISYDGTV (reference sequence).

This clone appeared many times. The same CDR3 is also encoded by other DNA sequences in this sample. V usage is TRGV3 and J usage is TRGJ1 or TRGJ2. No J gene is reported in TCRdb; it was inferred here by comparing the DNA with germline. CDR3 length: 14 residues. Germline assignment: CDR1 VTNTFY and CDR2 YDVSTARD (reference sequence). The V and J ends lost 0 bases and 4 bases, in that order; junction bases with no gene match: 6. The CDR3 DNA sequence: TGTGCCACCTGGGACAGGCCGGGGTATTATAAGAAACTCTTT. The encoded protein is CATWDRPGYYKKLF.

This clone was seen only once. V usage is TRGV10 and J usage is TRGJ1 or TRGJ2. The J gene, left out of TCRdb, was set here by checking the DNA against germline. TRGV10 is assigned to the ORF class and has an uncertain function. This CDR3 spans 13 amino acids. After removal of 8 bases from V and 6 bases from J, the junction contained 11 bases not matched to a gene. The CDR3 here is CAAWLTISYKKLF. Here the CDR3 DNA reads TGTGCTGCGTGGCTAACCATTAGTTATAAGAAACTCTTT.

This clone qualifies as medium-sized. The rearrangement joins TRGV3 to TRGJ1 or TRGJ2. TCRdb leaves out the J gene; it was filled in here by matching the DNA to germline. The CDR3 consists of 14 residues. Germline assignment: CDR1 VTNTFY and CDR2 YDVSTARD (reference sequence). V was pared by 0 bases and J by 4 bases, with 6 bases of the junction left unmatched. The DNA for the CDR3 is TGTGCCACCTGGGACAGGCAGGACTATTATAAGAAACTCTTT. This encodes CATWDRQDYYKKLF.

At least ten counts were recorded for this clone. The chain uses TRGV8 and TRGJ1 or TRGJ2. TCRdb offers no J gene call, so here the DNA was matched to germline to obtain one. Losses at the gene ends were 2 bases for V and 3 bases for J; bases not matched to a gene: 4. The CDR3 length is 13 residues. Germline lookup yields CDR1 VENAVY and CDR2 YDSYNSRV. The CDR3 protein is CATWDMCYYKKLF. CDR3 DNA sequence: TGTGCCACCTGGGATATGTGTTATTATAAGAAACTCTTT.

This clone is classed as medium-sized. The V call is TRGV11, the J call TRGJ1 or TRGJ2. The J gene comes from matching the DNA to germline here; TCRdb lacks it. TRGV11 is treated as an ORF (open reading frame) with a function not yet certain. J was trimmed by 8 bases and V by 1 base; bases with no gene match: 2. The CDR3 loop spans 12 amino acids. CDR3 bases: TGTGCCTGCTGGATTAGGCAGGATAAGAAACTCTTT. It is translated as CACWIRQDKKLF.

By sample fraction, this clone is medium-sized (0.01 to 0.1%). V is TRGV8 and J is TRGJ1 or TRGJ2. The J gene, absent from TCRdb, was called here by matching the DNA to germline. This CDR3 is built from 18 residues. From germline, CDR1 is VENAVY and CDR2 YDSYNSRV. J lost 1 base, V lost 2 bases, and 17 bases had no gene match. CDR3 protein: CATWDISWCGQNYYKKLF. CDR3 DNA sequence: TGTGCCACCTGGGATATCTCTTGGTGCGGGCAAAATTATTATAAGAAACTCTTT.

This clone is judged medium-sized. The rearrangement links TRGV10 to TRGJ1 or TRGJ2. The J gene, missing from TCRdb, was assigned here through DNA to germline matching. Being an ORF, TRGV10 has a function that is uncertain. With V trimmed by 8 bases and J by 0 bases, 17 bases remained unmatched. This CDR3 spans 17 amino acids. CDR3 amino acids: CAAWDPRAPQNYYKKLF. CDR3 sequence (DNA): TGTGCTGCGTGGGACCCCCGGGCCCCTCAGAATTATTATAAGAAACTCTTT.

A remark on this clone: A far larger clone differs by one base, so this is likely a read error. The same CDR3 can be traced to other DNA sequences in this sample. The genes are TRGV11 and TRGJ1 or TRGJ2. TCRdb lists no J gene, so it was determined here by aligning the DNA to germline. TRGV11 is an open reading frame whose function is uncertain. This CDR3 has 17 residues. CDR3 in DNA: TGTACAACTGTGCCTGTCAGATCCTCACAGGGCGGGTTTAAGAAACTCTTT. This encodes CTTVPVRSSQGGFKKLF.

This clone is categorized as medium-sized. The V and J genes are TRGV4 and TRGJ1 or TRGJ2. TCRdb supplies no J gene; here it was assigned by aligning the nucleotide sequence to germline. V was clipped by 2 bases and J by 7 bases; unmatched bases: 5. The CDR3 is 12 residues long. CDR1 and CDR2 (germline): EGSTGY, YDSYTSSV. CDR3 sequence (DNA): TGTGCCACCTGGGATGATCGCTATAAGAAACTCTTT. Translating gives CATWDDRYKKLF.

Note on this clone: Germline is not matched at one junction end, which may reflect a read error. This sequence joins TRGV10 and TRGJP2. TCRdb carries no J gene annotation; the J gene was assigned here by matching the DNA with germline. TRGV10 is noted as an ORF with a role that remains uncertain. This CDR3 has 16 amino acids. CDR3 loop: CSVAIIPYSSDWIKTF. The CDR3 bases are TGCAGCGTGGCCATCATCCCCTATAGTAGTGATTGGATCAAGACGTTT.

By share, this clone ranks as medium-sized. The J gene is TRGJ1 or TRGJ2, the V gene TRGV8. TCRdb offers no J gene call, so here the DNA was matched to germline to obtain one. CDR1 VENAVY and CDR2 YDSYNSRV come from the germline V gene. The CDR3 loop spans 11 amino acids. J was trimmed by 8 bases and V by 2 bases; bases with no gene match: 3. CDR3 residues: CATWDKDKKLF. CDR3 in DNA: TGTGCCACCTGGGATAAGGATAAGAAACTCTTT.

This sequence joins TRGV11 and TRGJ1 or TRGJ2. TCRdb offers no J gene call, so here the DNA was matched to germline to obtain one. TRGV11 is recorded as an ORF, its role being uncertain. The V and J ends lost 0 bases and 5 bases, in that order; junction bases with no gene match: 7. The CDR3 totals 15 residues. The CDR3 DNA sequence: TGTGCCTGCTGGATTAGGCACGTTTCGGATTATAAGAAACTCTTT. Its translation: CACWIRHVSDYKKLF.

As to this clone: The DNA is omitted, as the CDR3 cannot be located on it reliably, and the CDR3 follows TCRdb's listing. Here the V gene is TRGV2, but the J gene went uncalled. Germline V gene sequence: CDR1 EGSNGY, CDR2 YDSYNSKV. Ends included, the CDR3 has 21 residues. The chain's CDR3 is CATWDGECSVIRNSLAVEQHF.

By proportion, this clone is medium-sized (0.01 to 0.1%). V gene TRGV10 combines with J gene TRGJ1 or TRGJ2. TCRdb lists no J gene, so it was determined here by aligning the DNA to germline. TRGV10 is reported as an ORF; its role is uncertain. The CDR3 contains 10 residues. V trimming: 8 bases; J trimming: 10 bases; junction bases outside the gene matches: 6. CDR3 coding DNA: TGTGCTGCGTGGGATTCCAAGAAACTCTTT. This gives the protein CAAWDSKKLF.

This clone is judged medium-sized. The J gene was not called, though the V gene is TRGV2. From germline, CDR1 is EGSNGY and CDR2 YDSYNSKV. The CDR3 runs 10 residues. CDR3 DNA sequence: TGTGCCACCTGGGACGGGCCTTTGTTCTTT. Translated, it gives CATWDGPLFF.

A remark on this clone: The junction and the germline gene differ at one end; a read error may be behind it. The rearrangement uses TRGV10 and TRGJP1. TCRdb carries no J gene annotation; the J gene was assigned here by matching the DNA with germline. TRGV10 falls under the ORF class, with uncertain function. This CDR3 has 10 residues. The CDR3 loop is CAGLGWFKIF. The CDR3 DNA sequence: TGCGCGGGACTTGGTTGGTTCAAGATATTT.

This clone was detected only a few times. Given a much more abundant clone one base away, this may be a read error. Other nucleotide sequences from this sample produce the same CDR3. No J gene was called, and the V gene is TRGV8. The CDR3 sequence is 13 residues long. Germline CDR1 VENAVY, CDR2 YDSYNSRV. The chain's CDR3 is CATWDRGNYKKLF. The CDR3, as DNA: TGTGCCACCTGGGATAGAGGGAATTATAAAAAACTCTTT.

This clone occurred many times. The rearrangement links TRGV2 to TRGJ1 or TRGJ2. The J gene is not listed in TCRdb, so it was assigned here from a DNA match to germline. CDR3 size: 17 residues. Trimming at V came to 0 bases and at J to 3 bases, leaving 14 bases not matched to a gene. Germline loops: CDR1 EGSNGY, CDR2 YDSYNSKV. CDR3 nucleotides: TGTGCCACCTGGGACGGGCCGGATTTTCGGATTTATTATAAGAAACTCTTT. Translating it yields CATWDGPDFRIYYKKLF.

This clone is categorized as medium-sized. The chain has TRGV4 and TRGJ1 or TRGJ2. TCRdb offers no J gene call, so here the DNA was matched to germline to obtain one. Germline values: CDR1 EGSTGY, CDR2 YDSYTSSV. V gave up 10 bases and J gave up 0 bases; unmatched junction bases: 12. The CDR3 runs to 14 residues. CDR3 protein: CATASTPNYYKKLF. As DNA, the CDR3 is TGTGCCACAGCCTCCACCCCGAATTATTATAAGAAACTCTTT.

By proportion, this clone is medium-sized. The rearrangement joins TRGV4 to TRGJ1 or TRGJ2. No J segment appears in TCRdb, so it was assigned here by matching the sequence to germline. This CDR3 is 13 amino acids long. V shed 2 bases, J shed 0 bases, and the junction held 1 base outside the gene matches. Germline assignment: CDR1 EGSTGY and CDR2 YDSYTSSV. For the CDR3, the DNA is TGTGCCACCTGGGATGAGAATTATTATAAGAAACTCTTT. This encodes CATWDENYYKKLF.

By share, this clone counts as medium-sized. The gene calls are TRGV3 and TRGJ1 or TRGJ2. TCRdb lists no J gene, so it was determined here by aligning the DNA to germline. V gave up 2 bases and J gave up 6 bases; unmatched junction bases: 7. Germline V gives CDR1 VTNTFY, CDR2 YDVSTARD (reference sequence). This CDR3 has 13 residues. The CDR3 coding sequence is TGTGCCACCTGGGACATAGGGGGTTATAAGAAACTCTTT. As protein: CATWDIGGYKKLF.

This clone rates as medium-sized (0.01 to 0.1%). This chain joins TRGV4 and TRGJ1 or TRGJ2. No J gene was available from TCRdb, and it was assigned here by a germline match of the DNA. Germline V gene data show CDR1 as EGSTGY and CDR2 as YDSYTSSV. The J segment lost 1 base and the V segment lost 0 bases, leaving 6 bases of the junction unmatched. The CDR3 length is 15 residues. The CDR3 DNA follows: TGTGCCACCTGGGATGGGCGGAGAAATTATTATAAGAAACTCTTT. It is translated as CATWDGRRNYYKKLF.

Within the sample, this clone is medium-sized. The chain carries TRGV4 and TRGJP1. The J gene comes from matching the DNA to germline here; TCRdb lacks it. The germline CDR1 and CDR2 sequences are EGSTGY and YDSYTSSV. Unmatched junction bases numbered 4, after V lost 2 bases and J lost 4 bases. This CDR3 has 14 amino acids. The CDR3 DNA sequence: TGTGCCACCTGGGATGAGTACACTGGTTGGTTCAAGATATTT. It specifies CATWDEYTGWFKIF.

By share, this clone counts as medium-sized. The rearrangement joins TRGV10 to TRGJP1. Assignment of the J gene here rests on matching the DNA to germline, because TCRdb gives none. TRGV10 is filed as an ORF, its function uncertain. The V and J ends lost 8 bases and 4 bases, in that order; junction bases with no gene match: 20. This CDR3 contains 18 residues. CDR3: CAAWDPTPLRVTGWFKIF. The CDR3 DNA reads as TGTGCTGCGTGGGACCCAACCCCTCTTAGAGTCACTGGTTGGTTCAAGATATTT.

Sample share makes this clone medium-sized (0.01 to 0.1%). The V gene is TRGV2, the J gene TRGJP2. No J gene was available from TCRdb, and it was assigned here by a germline match of the DNA. V dropped 0 bases and J dropped 0; count of bases not matched to a gene: 7. The V gene's germline CDR1 is EGSNGY and CDR2 YDSYNSKV. The CDR3 consists of 17 residues. The CDR3 loop reads CATWDGPRYSSDWIKTF. The CDR3 coding sequence is TGTGCCACCTGGGACGGGCCGAGGTATAGTAGTGATTGGATCAAGACGTTT.

By sample fraction, this clone is medium-sized. This rearrangement joins TRGV4 to TRGJ1 or TRGJ2. TCRdb offers no J gene call, so here the DNA was matched to germline to obtain one. The CDR3 length is 13 residues. Germline loops: CDR1 EGSTGY, CDR2 YDSYTSSV. The V segment lost 6 bases and the J segment 4 bases; nucleotides outside the gene matches: 9. DNA of the CDR3: TGTGCCACCTGGCAAGGGGTATATTATAAGAAACTCTTT. Translated: CATWQGVYYKKLF.

At least ten counts were recorded for this clone. The chain combines TRGV3 with TRGJ1 or TRGJ2. Here the J gene was assigned by germline matching of the DNA, as TCRdb has none. The CDR3 loop spans 14 amino acids. Per the germline V gene, CDR1 is VTNTFY and CDR2 is YDVSTARD (reference sequence). The trim removed 0 bases at V and 3 bases at J, leaving 5 bases unmatched. CDR3 region: CATWDRHRYYKKLF. CDR3 coding DNA: TGTGCCACCTGGGACAGGCACCGTTATTATAAGAAACTCTTT.

This clone was counted many times. The chain links TRGV9 to TRGJP. Matching the DNA to germline supplied the J gene, which TCRdb does not give. Per the germline V gene, CDR1 is GITISATS and CDR2 is ISYDGTV (reference sequence). V lost 3 bases and J lost 7; bases outside the gene matches: 9. CDR3 length: 17 residues. CDR3 nucleotides: TGTGCCTTGTGGGAGCCGACCGGGGAGTTGGGCAAAAAAATCAAGGTATTT. Its translation: CALWEPTGELGKKIKVF.

This clone counts as medium-sized. The CDR3 DNA reads TGTGCCACCTGGGATAAGTTCAGTGATTGGATCAAGACGTTT. It yields the protein CATWDKFSDWIKTF. The gene calls are TRGV8 and TRGJP2. TCRdb is silent on the J gene; assignment here came from matching the DNA to germline. CDR3 length equals 14 residues. CDR1 is VENAVY, CDR2 YDSYNSRV, per germline. The trim removed 2 bases at V and 5 bases at J, leaving 5 bases unmatched.